This TCR beta chain originates from a study of STAT5B mutations in CD4+ large granular lymphocyte leukemia. CDR1 is KGHSH and CDR2 is LQKENI in the germline V gene. The CDR3 has 14 amino acids. Trimming took off 3 bases at V and 3 bases at J, with 11 bases between the two ends. Controls came from buffy coats of healthy blood donors. This was a survey-level run. Per the study methods: Productive clonotypes were detectable down to 2.59 x 10-5 frequency. Sequenced by immunoSEQ multiplex PCR; TCRdb stores in-frame clones only, minus some. V, J and clone size are taken as reported in that table, and D and trimming were inferred from the DNA itself. The sample records about 29,000 clones, around 80% being singletons.

The TCR originated in a human donor in good health. Material: CD4+ T cells from blood buffy coats. V and J are TRBV18 and TRBJ1-1; D not resolved. The CDR3 DNA sequence: TGTGCCAGCTCACCGGGGTCCAAGGACACTGAAGCTTTCTTT. Protein: CASSPGSKDTEAFF.